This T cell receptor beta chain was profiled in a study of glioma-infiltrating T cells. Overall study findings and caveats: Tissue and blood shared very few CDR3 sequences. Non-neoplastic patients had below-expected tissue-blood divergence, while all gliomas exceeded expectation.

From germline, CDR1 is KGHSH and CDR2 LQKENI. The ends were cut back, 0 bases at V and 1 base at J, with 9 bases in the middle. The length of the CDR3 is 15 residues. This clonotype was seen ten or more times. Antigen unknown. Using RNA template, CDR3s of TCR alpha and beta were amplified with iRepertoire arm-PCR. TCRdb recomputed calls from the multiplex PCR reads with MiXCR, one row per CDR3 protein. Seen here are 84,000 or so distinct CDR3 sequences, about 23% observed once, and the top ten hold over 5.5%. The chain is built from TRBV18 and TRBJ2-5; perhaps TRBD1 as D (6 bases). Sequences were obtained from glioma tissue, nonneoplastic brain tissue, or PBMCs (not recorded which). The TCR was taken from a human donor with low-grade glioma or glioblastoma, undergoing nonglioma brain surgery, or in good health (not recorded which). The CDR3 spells CASSPPDRLQETQYF. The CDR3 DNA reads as TGTGCCAGCTCACCACCGGACAGACTCCAAGAGACCCAGTACTTC.